Listed here are 30 T cell receptor beta chains from one sample, sequenced in a study of shared clonotypes between healthy human individuals. Sequencing used immunoSEQ multiplex PCR; TCRdb keeps in-frame clones, though not all of them. The sample yields approximately 2.5 million clones, over 85% seen once. The sequenced material came from naive CD4+ T cells from PBMCs. Subset in this sample: CD45RA+ positively selected. All receptors derive from a man aged 18 to 35 in good health. Some clones in this sample may be carry-over from other donors' samples.

The rearrangement uses TRBV28 and TRBJ2-7; D perhaps matches TRBD2 (5 bases). The germline V and J ends were trimmed by 4 bases and 6 bases, with 7 bases remaining between them. Germline CDR1 and CDR2: MDHEN and SYDVKM. CDR3 size: 11 residues. CDR3 nucleotides: TGTGCCAGCAGTTCCGCGGGCGAGCAGTACTTC. It yields the protein CASSSAGEQYF.

Notes on this clone: The same CDR3 also results from other DNA sequences found in this sample. The gene calls are TRBV2 and TRBJ2-3; 12 positions match TRBD2. This CDR3 has 15 residues. Germline V gene sequence: CDR1 SNHLY, CDR2 FYNNEI. With V trimmed by 3 bases and J by 3 bases, 1 base remained unmatched. The DNA for the CDR3 is TGTGCCAGCAGTGATGGACTAGCGGGAACAGATACGCAGTATTTT. This encodes CASSDGLAGTDTQYF. The full variable domain, rest sourced from reference TRBV2 and TRBJ2-3, is EPEVTQTPSHQVTQMGQEVILRCVPISNHLYFYWYRQILGQKVEFLVSFYNNEISEKSEIFDDQFSVERPDGSNFTLKIRSTKLEDSAMYFCASSDGLAGTDTQYFGPGTRLTVL.

Only one count was recorded for this clone. V is TRBV5-1 and J is TRBJ2-7, with D tentatively TRBD2 (6 bases). The germline V gene has CDR1 SGHRS and CDR2 YFSETQ. Trimming pared 5 bases from V and 3 bases from J, leaving 15 bases between. This CDR3 is built from 14 residues. DNA of the CDR3: TGCGCCAGCAGTGCCGAACACGGGGGCTACGAGCAGTACTTC. Protein product: CASSAEHGGYEQYF.

Only one count was recorded for this clone. The V and J genes are TRBV25-1 and TRBJ2-5, with 8 nucleotides matching TRBD2. Germline assignment: CDR1 MGHDK and CDR2 SYGVNS. Unmatched junction bases numbered 10, after V lost 5 bases and J lost 5 bases. This CDR3 has 15 amino acids. The CDR3 protein is CASSYSGARGETQYF. The CDR3 DNA follows: TGTGCCAGCAGTTATAGCGGGGCCCGGGGGGAGACCCAGTACTTC. Supplemented by reference TRBV25-1 and TRBJ2-5, the full variable domain reads EADIYQTPRYLVIGTGKKITLECSQTMGHDKMYWYQQDPGMELHLIHYSYGVNSTEKGDLSSESTVSRIRTEHFPLTLESARPSHTSQYLCASSYSGARGETQYFGPGTRLLVL.

J is TRBJ2-1 and V is TRBV5-4; D uncertain. Germline V gene sequence: CDR1 SGHNT, CDR2 YYREEE (reference sequence). Trimming removed 0 bases at V and 14 bases at J, with 15 bases between. The CDR3 is 13 amino acids. The chain's CDR3 is CASSLGPRAPEFF. The CDR3 DNA reads as TGTGCCAGCAGCTTGGGTCCCCGGGCCCCGGAGTTCTTC.

The CDR3 spells CASSLDRGLDTEKLFF. The CDR3, as DNA: TGTGCCAGCAGCTTGGACAGGGGATTAGACACTGAAAAACTGTTTTTT. The genes are TRBV5-8 and TRBJ1-4; 7 bases match TRBD1. CDR3 length: 16 amino acids. Germline CDR1 reads SGHTS; CDR2 reads YDEGEE. Germline trimming cut 0 bases from V and 7 bases from J; bases unmatched to any gene: 9.

This rearrangement joins TRBV14 to TRBJ2-5; the D is unclear. The ends were cut back, 5 bases at V and 2 bases at J, with 9 bases in the middle. Germline V lookup: CDR1 SGHDN, CDR2 FVKESK. This CDR3 is built from 13 residues. CDR3 loop: CASSWYLQETQYF. The CDR3 DNA sequence: TGTGCCAGCAGCTGGTACCTACAAGAGACCCAGTACTTC.

This sequence joins TRBV10-3 and TRBJ2-6; TRBD1 matches at 10 bases. The CDR3 has 16 amino acids. Germline loops: CDR1 ENHRY, CDR2 SYGVKD. V shed 4 bases, J shed 2 bases, and the junction held 2 bases outside the gene matches. The CDR3 nucleotides read TGTGCCATCAGTGGGACAGGGGGGCCTGGGGCCAACGTCCTGACTTTC. It is translated as CAISGTGGPGANVLTF.

DNA of the CDR3: TGCAGCGCGATGGGGGCCTGGTACGAGCAGTACTTC. The encoded protein is CSAMGAWYEQYF. V gene TRBV29-1 combines with J gene TRBJ2-7; the D gene is possibly TRBD1 (6 bases). V lost 7 bases, J lost 4 bases, and 14 bases lay in between. The CDR3 loop spans 12 amino acids. The germline CDR1 and CDR2 sequences are SQVTM and ANQGSEA.

This rearrangement joins TRBV5-1 to TRBJ1-1; D not certain. Trimming removed 5 bases from V and 0 bases from J, with 23 bases in between. This CDR3 comprises 18 residues. Germline V gives CDR1 SGHRS, CDR2 YFSETQ. Here the CDR3 reads CASSKGRVTSSLNTEAFF. CDR3 coding DNA: TGCGCCAGCAGTAAAGGGAGGGTTACAAGTTCGTTGAACACTGAAGCTTTCTTT.

The V and J genes are TRBV5-5 and TRBJ1-1; a possible D gene is TRBD1 (5 bases). The germline CDR1 and CDR2 sequences are SGHKS and YYEKEE (reference sequence). Trimming cost V 5 bases and J 0 bases, with 14 bases left between them. The CDR3 consists of 15 residues. The CDR3 reads CASREGQLMNTEAFF. The CDR3 nucleotides read TGTGCCAGCAGGGAGGGGCAGTTGATGAACACTGAAGCTTTCTTT.

The sample holds one count of this clone. The chain employs TRBV2 and TRBJ1-1; 7 bases fit TRBD1. Germline CDR1 is SNHLY and CDR2 is FYNNEI. The CDR3 is made up of 15 amino acids. V trimming: 4 bases; J trimming: 0 bases; junction bases outside the gene matches: 5. CDR3 protein: CASSGQGFMNTEAFF. The CDR3 nucleotides are TGTGCCAGCAGTGGACAGGGTTTCATGAACACTGAAGCTTTCTTT.

The chain links TRBV6-5 to TRBJ2-5; weak D call: TRBD2 (6 bases). Judging by the DNA end, TRBJ2-7 fits better; the J call may be wrong. The germline V gene has CDR1 MNHEY and CDR2 SVGAGI. CDR3 length: 15 amino acids. CDR3 sequence: CASSYSRRGRYEQYF. CDR3 DNA sequence: TGTGCCAGCAGTTACTCCAGGCGGGGTCGCTACGAGCAGTACTTC.

The rearrangement uses TRBV6-5 and TRBJ2-6; D gene uncertain. The V end was cut by 5 bases, the J end by 2 bases, with 7 bases between. Germline CDR1 is MNHEY and CDR2 is SVGAGI. The length of the CDR3 is 14 residues. The CDR3 loop is CASSRAPGANVLTF. The DNA of the CDR3 is TGTGCCAGCAGTAGGGCGCCTGGGGCCAACGTCCTGACTTTC.

The rearrangement links TRBV7-2 to TRBJ1-4; no definite D call. The V gene lost 2 bases and the J gene lost 4 bases, with 11 bases spanning the gap. Looked up from germline, CDR1 is SGHTA and CDR2 is FQGNSA. The CDR3 contains 15 residues. The CDR3 loop reads CASSLRRFHNEKLFF. The CDR3 region has the DNA TGTGCCAGCAGCTTAAGGCGTTTCCATAATGAAAAACTGTTTTTT. Supplemented by reference TRBV7-2 and TRBJ1-4, the full variable domain reads GAGVSQSPSNKVTEKGKDVELRCDPISGHTALYWYRQSLGQGLEFLIYFQGNSAPDKSGLPSDRFSAERTGGSVSTLTIQRTQQEDSAVYLCASSLRRFHNEKLFFGSGTQLSVL.

This chain uses TRBV10-3 with TRBJ1-2; 9 bases map to TRBD1. CDR3 size: 14 residues. J gave up 5 bases and V 8 bases, and 9 bases lay outside the gene matches. Looked up from germline, CDR1 is ENHRY and CDR2 is SYGVKD. DNA for the CDR3: TGTGCCATCCAAGAGCGACAGGGGGTATATGGCTACACCTTC. This encodes CAIQERQGVYGYTF.

The chain employs TRBV7-2 and TRBJ1-3; D gene ambiguous. CDR3 length: 14 residues. Per the germline V gene, CDR1 is SGHTA and CDR2 is FQGNSA. V lost 5 bases and J 0 bases, leaving 8 bases between the germline ends. CDR3 nucleotides: TGTGCCAGCAGCGCAACAGCCTCTGGAAACACCATATATTTT. Residues: CASSATASGNTIYF.

The V and J genes are TRBV19 and TRBJ1-5, with D possibly matching TRBD1 (5 bases). Trimming stripped 3 bases from V and 3 bases from J, with 9 bases between. The CDR3 sequence is 14 residues long. Germline V gene lookup returns CDR1 LNHDA and CDR2 SQIVND (reference sequence). CDR3 nucleotides: TGTGCCAGTAGTATCCGGGACTACAATCAGCCCCAGCATTTT. The encoded protein is CASSIRDYNQPQHF.

J is TRBJ2-1 and V is TRBV6-5; 15 bases agree with TRBD2. V trimming: 6 bases; J trimming: 12 bases; junction bases outside the gene matches: 3. CDR1 is MNHEY and CDR2 is SVGAGI in the germline V gene. The CDR3 has 13 residues. The CDR3: CASRGLAGGPQFF. In nucleotides, the CDR3 is TGTGCCAGCAGAGGACTAGCGGGAGGGCCGCAGTTCTTC.

This clone was seen only once. V gene TRBV7-6 combines with J gene TRBJ2-1; TRBD2 aligns across 8 bases. V dropped 5 bases and J dropped 2; count of bases not matched to a gene: 8. This CDR3 is built from 16 residues. Germline V gene lookup returns CDR1 SGHVS and CDR2 FNYEAQ. The CDR3 DNA is TGTGCCAGCAGCCGGCGAGCGGGAGCCACCTACAATGAGCAGTTCTTC. Amino acids: CASSRRAGATYNEQFF.

V is TRBV6-6 and J is TRBJ2-1; possible D gene TRBD1, 6 bases. The germline V gene encodes CDR1 MNHNY and CDR2 SVGAGI (reference sequence). CDR3 length: 16 residues. Trimming removed 2 bases at V and 2 bases at J, with 13 bases between. CDR3 coding DNA: TGTGCCAGCAGTTACCGCGAGGACAGCCCCTACAATGAGCAGTTCTTC. Translated: CASSYREDSPYNEQFF.

V usage is TRBV28 and J usage is TRBJ1-1; tentative D call: TRBD1 (5 bases). The CDR3 consists of 14 residues. The ends were cut back, 5 bases at V and 5 bases at J, with 15 bases in the middle. Per the germline V gene, CDR1 is MDHEN and CDR2 is SYDVKM. DNA of the CDR3: TGTGCCAGCAGTCCAGGACAAGCTCGAACTGAAGCTTTCTTT. This codes for CASSPGQARTEAFF. Variable domain in full (rest from reference TRBV28 and TRBJ1-1): DVKVTQSSRYLVKRTGEKVFLECVQDMDHENMFWYRQDPGLGLRLIYFSYDVKMKEKGDIPEGYSVSREKKERFSLILESASTNQTSMYLCASSPGQARTEAFFGQGTRLTVV.

V is TRBV7-8 and J is TRBJ1-1; 8 nucleotides line up with TRBD1. V was pared by 5 bases and J by 1 base, with 12 bases of the junction left unmatched. Germline V gives CDR1 SGHVS, CDR2 FQNEAQ. The CDR3 is 17 residues long. The CDR3 region has the DNA TGTGCCAGCAGCCCGCCCAACTGGACAGGGAGGAACACTGAAGCTTTCTTT. Encoded protein: CASSPPNWTGRNTEAFF. Filled out from reference TRBV7-8 and TRBJ1-1, the complete variable domain reads GAGVSQSPRYKVAKRGQDVALRCDPISGHVSLFWYQQALGQGPEFLTYFQNEAQLDKSGLPSDRFFAERPEGSVSTLKIQRTQQEDSAVYLCASSPPNWTGRNTEAFFGQGTRLTVV.

The chain is built from TRBV27 and TRBJ2-1; D tentatively fits TRBD1 or TRBD2 (9 bases each). The germline V gene encodes CDR1 MNHEY and CDR2 SMNVEV (reference sequence). There are 21 residues in the CDR3. Trimming pared 6 bases from V and 0 bases from J, leaving 30 bases between. The CDR3 DNA is TGTGCCAGCAGAAGTACAGGGGGCTGGGCGGGAGGGCAAAGCTCCTACAATGAGCAGTTCTTC. This gives the protein CASRSTGGWAGGQSSYNEQFF.

This clone was observed once. The chain links TRBV5-1 to TRBJ2-2; a weak D match, TRBD2 (6 bases). Germline V gene sequence: CDR1 SGHRS, CDR2 YFSETQ. V was pared by 3 bases and J by 4 bases, with 13 bases between. This CDR3 region has 15 residues. The CDR3 spells CASSYSRRGTGELFF. Written as DNA, the CDR3 is TGCGCCAGCAGCTACAGTCGGCGGGGCACCGGGGAGCTGTTTTTT.

The gene calls are TRBV6-6 and TRBJ2-3; D is unclear. The CDR3 runs to 15 residues. Germline V gives CDR1 MNHNY, CDR2 SVGAGI (reference sequence). V was cut by 2 bases and J by 6 bases, with 15 bases left in between. The CDR3 protein is CASSYATESSDTQYF. The CDR3 bases are TGTGCCAGCAGTTACGCCACCGAAAGTTCGGATACGCAGTATTTT.

This clone was recorded once. The genes are TRBV29-1 and TRBJ1-5; 8 bases align to TRBD1. V trimming: 6 bases; J trimming: 6 bases; junction bases outside the gene matches: 13. The length of the CDR3 is 15 residues. CDR1 and CDR2 (germline): SQVTM, ANQGSEA. Here the CDR3 DNA reads TGCAGCGTCGCCTTTGGGACAGGAGAAGGTCAGCCCCAGCATTTT. This sequence encodes CSVAFGTGEGQPQHF.

The chain recombines TRBV28 with TRBJ1-3, with D possibly being TRBD1 (5 bases). Germline lookup yields CDR1 MDHEN and CDR2 SYDVKM. V gave up 6 bases and J gave up 1 base, with 19 bases separating them. The CDR3 consists of 17 residues. CDR3: CASSHGRKGPSGNTIYF. Here the CDR3 DNA reads TGTGCCAGCAGCCACGGGAGGAAGGGGCCGTCTGGAAACACCATATATTTT. Full variable domain (rest looked up from reference TRBV28 and TRBJ1-3): DVKVTQSSRYLVKRTGEKVFLECVQDMDHENMFWYRQDPGLGLRLIYFSYDVKMKEKGDIPEGYSVSREKKERFSLILESASTNQTSMYLCASSHGRKGPSGNTIYFGEGSWLTVV.

The chain recombines TRBV6-1 with TRBJ1-5; D unresolved. This CDR3 region has 13 residues. V dropped 4 bases and J dropped 9 bases, with 13 bases sitting between them. The germline V gene has CDR1 MNHNS and CDR2 SASEGT. The CDR3 loop is CASSVPPDRPQHF. Written as DNA, the CDR3 is TGTGCCAGCAGTGTTCCCCCGGACCGGCCCCAGCATTTT.

V usage is TRBV30 and J usage is TRBJ1-2, with 9 bases aligning to TRBD1. V shed 3 bases, J shed 0 bases, and the junction held 8 bases outside the gene matches. This CDR3 has 16 residues. CDR1 GTSNPN and CDR2 SVGIG come from the germline V gene (reference sequence). The CDR3 DNA follows: TGTGCCTGGAGCCGGGACAGGGATTTGGCTAACTATGGCTACACCTTC. Translating gives CAWSRDRDLANYGYTF.